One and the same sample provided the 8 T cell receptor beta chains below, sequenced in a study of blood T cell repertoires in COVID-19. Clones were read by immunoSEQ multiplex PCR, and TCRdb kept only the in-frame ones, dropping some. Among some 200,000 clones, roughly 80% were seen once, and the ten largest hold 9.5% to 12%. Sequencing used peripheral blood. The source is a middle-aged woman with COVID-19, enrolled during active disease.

Here the CDR3 DNA reads TGTGCCAGCAGTTGGGGTGGGGCCTCCATGGGCACCGGGGAGCTGTTTTTT. Translating it yields CASSWGGASMGTGELFF. V gene TRBV27 combines with J gene TRBJ2-2; D perhaps matches TRBD1 (5 bases). The CDR3 runs 17 residues. The germline CDR1 and CDR2 sequences are MNHEY and SMNVEV (reference sequence). Trimming shortened V by 4 bases and J by 4 bases, and 19 bases separated the two germline ends.

CDR3 loop: CASSSPTGDPHF. The CDR3 coding sequence is TGTGCCAGCAGCTCCCCGACAGGAGATCCCCACTTT. The chain combines TRBV5-4 with TRBJ1-6; TRBD1 might be the D (6 bases). The CDR3 is 12 amino acids. V lost 3 bases to trimming and J lost 18 bases, with 16 bases between them. Germline CDR1 and CDR2: SGHNT and YYREEE (reference sequence).

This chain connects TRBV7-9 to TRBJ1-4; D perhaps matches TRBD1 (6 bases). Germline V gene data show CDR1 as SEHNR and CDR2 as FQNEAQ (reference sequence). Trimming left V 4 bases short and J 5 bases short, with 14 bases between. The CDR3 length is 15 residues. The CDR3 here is CASSSSGAGNEKLFF. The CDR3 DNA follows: TGTGCCAGCAGCTCCTCAGGGGCCGGGAATGAAAAACTGTTTTTT.

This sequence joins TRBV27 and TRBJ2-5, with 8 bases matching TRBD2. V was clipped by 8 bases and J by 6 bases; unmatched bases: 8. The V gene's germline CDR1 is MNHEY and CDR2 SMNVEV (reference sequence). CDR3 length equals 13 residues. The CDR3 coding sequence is TGTGCCAGCGCCGGGGGGGCTGAGAAGACCCAGTACTTC. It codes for CASAGGAEKTQYF.

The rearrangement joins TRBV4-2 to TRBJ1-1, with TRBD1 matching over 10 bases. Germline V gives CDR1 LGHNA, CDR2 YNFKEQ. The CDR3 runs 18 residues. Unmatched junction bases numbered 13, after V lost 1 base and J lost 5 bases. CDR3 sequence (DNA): TGTGCCAGCAGCCAAGGCTTGGGACAGGGGCGGGGAAGGACTGAAGCTTTCTTT. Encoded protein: CASSQGLGQGRGRTEAFF.

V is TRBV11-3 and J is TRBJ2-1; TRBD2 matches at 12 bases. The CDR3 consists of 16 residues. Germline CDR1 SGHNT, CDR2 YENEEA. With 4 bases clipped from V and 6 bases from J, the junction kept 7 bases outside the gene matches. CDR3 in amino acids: CASSSPGTSGSNEQFF. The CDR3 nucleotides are TGTGCCAGCAGCTCGCCCGGGACTAGCGGGTCCAATGAGCAGTTCTTC.

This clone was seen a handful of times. The CDR3: CASSLPLRVTGLSYNEQFF. Written as DNA, the CDR3 is TGTGCCAGCAGCTTACCCCTACGTGTGACAGGTCTTTCCTACAATGAGCAGTTCTTC. The chain employs TRBV7-8 and TRBJ2-1; D is possibly TRBD1 (6 bases). The CDR3 has 19 amino acids. V was trimmed by 2 bases and J by 1 base, leaving 21 bases between them. Per germline, CDR1 SGHVS and CDR2 FQNEAQ.

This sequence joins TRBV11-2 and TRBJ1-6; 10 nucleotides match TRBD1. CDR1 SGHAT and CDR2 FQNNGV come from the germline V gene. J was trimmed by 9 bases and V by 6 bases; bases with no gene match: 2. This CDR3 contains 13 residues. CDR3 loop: CASSRDRGSPLHF. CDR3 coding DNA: TGTGCCAGCAGTCGGGACAGGGGTTCACCCCTCCACTTT.